This note documents a single TCR beta chain sequence. CDR1 is SNHLY, CDR2 FYNNEI, per germline. V lost 3 bases and J lost 2, with 11 bases in between. The CDR3 is 15 residues long. These data come from a study of spatial heterogeneity in lung cancer. At the level of the study: The approximately 69 donors had untreated early-stage non-small cell lung cancer. Sequencing consistently turned up more beta-chain sequences than alpha-chain sequences.

Described time point: blood at routine non-recurrence follow-up after resection. Every cDNA TCR molecule received its own unique molecular identifier. TCRdb recomputed calls from the 5' RACE reads with MiXCR, one row per CDR3 protein. The sample gives about 94,000 distinct CDR3 sequences, 15% to 20% of which show up once; about a fifth is in the top ten. This sequence was found in a male donor with early-stage non-small cell lung cancer. The sequenced sample was PBMCs, obtained at follow-up. The V and J genes are TRBV2 and TRBJ2-1; D not resolved. CDR3 bases: TGTGCCAGCAGTGACGAGCCTACCACCTACAATGAGCAGTTCTTC. Amino acid sequence: CASSDEPTTYNEQFF.